This TCR beta chain appears in the sequencing data of a study of beta chain features in type 1 diabetes. Study-level results: Researchers report that Type 1 diabetes patients had moderately but significantly shorter TCRB CDR3s across all four CD4+ subsets. Individuals with type 1 diabetes displayed fewer insertions and more deletions at VDJ junctions.

The length of the CDR3 is 13 residues. Germline V gene sequence: CDR1 SEHNR, CDR2 FQNEAQ (reference sequence). V shed 3 bases and J shed 5 bases, with 11 bases lying between them. All of the isolated RNA was reverse transcribed, so expressed TCRB transcripts were sequenced. Some clones are missing from TCRdb's copy, which holds only in-frame ones; the method was immunoSEQ multiplex PCR. The sample has approximately 160,000 clones, 10% seen once. Details on this clone: Its antigen remains unidentified.

This receptor was obtained from a young man with type 1 diabetes. V is TRBV7-9 and J is TRBJ2-7; a possible D gene is TRBD1 (5 bases). Sequenced material: central memory CD4+ T cells from blood. CDR3 nucleotides: TGTGCCAGCAGCTTCCCAGGGCCAAACGAGCAGTACTTC. Amino acids: CASSFPGPNEQYF.